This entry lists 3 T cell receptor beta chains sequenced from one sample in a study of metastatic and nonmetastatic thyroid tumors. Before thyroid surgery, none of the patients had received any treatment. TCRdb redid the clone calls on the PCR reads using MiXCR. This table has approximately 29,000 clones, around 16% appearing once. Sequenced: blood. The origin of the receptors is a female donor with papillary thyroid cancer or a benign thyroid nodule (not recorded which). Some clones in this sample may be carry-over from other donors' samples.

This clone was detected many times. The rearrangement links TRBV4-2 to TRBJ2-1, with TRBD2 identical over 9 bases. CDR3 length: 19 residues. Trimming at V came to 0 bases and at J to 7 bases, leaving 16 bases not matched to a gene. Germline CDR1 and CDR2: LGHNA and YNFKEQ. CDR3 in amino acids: CASSQDGGGRAGPPNEQFF. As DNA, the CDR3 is TGTGCCAGCAGCCAAGATGGCGGCGGGAGGGCCGGGCCTCCTAATGAGCAGTTCTTC.

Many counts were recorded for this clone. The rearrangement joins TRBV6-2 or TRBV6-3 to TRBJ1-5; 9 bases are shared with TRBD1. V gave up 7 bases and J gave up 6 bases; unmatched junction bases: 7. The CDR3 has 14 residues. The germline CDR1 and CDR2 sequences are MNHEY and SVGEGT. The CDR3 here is CASKATGGGQPQHF. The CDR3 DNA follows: TGTGCCAGCAAAGCTACAGGGGGCGGTCAGCCCCAGCATTTT.

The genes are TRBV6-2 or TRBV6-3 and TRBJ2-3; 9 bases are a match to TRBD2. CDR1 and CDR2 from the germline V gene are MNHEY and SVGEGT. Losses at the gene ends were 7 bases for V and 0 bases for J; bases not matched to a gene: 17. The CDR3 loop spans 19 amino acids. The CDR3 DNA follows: TGTGCCAGCATTCTCCCAGCCGGCCTAGCGGGACCCAGCACAGATACGCAGTATTTT. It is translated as CASILPAGLAGPSTDTQYF.